These T cell receptor beta chains were read from a single sample in a study of identical twins. TCRdb itself ran the 5' RACE reads through MiXCR, one entry per CDR3 protein. In the table there are about 730,000 distinct CDR3 sequences, around 21% of which are singletons. Another study also made use of these data, one on T cells expressing NK-cell markers.

Sequencing input: PBMCs. The receptors come from a woman younger than 35 in good health. Each CDR3 is given with its conserved first and last residue. The D gene is left open where the match is weak. Where a row states a size, it is once, few, many or the class of an expanded clone; other rows omit it.

TRBD1	TRBJ2-7	many	TRBV20-1	TGCAGTGCTACCGACAGGGCGGTTTCCGAGCAGTACTTC	CSATDRAVSEQYF
.	TRBJ2-6	few	TRBV9	TGTGCCAGCAGCGTAGCGGGGGTTTCTGGGGCCAACGTCCTGACTTTC	CASSVAGVSGANVLTF
TRBD1	TRBJ2-5	.	TRBV7-9	TGTGCCAGCAGGCGGACAGGGGGCTCGGAGACCCAGTACTTC	CASRRTGGSETQYF
TRBD1	TRBJ2-1	few	TRBV12-3/TRBV12-4	TGTGCCAGCAGTTCCCGACAGGGGCACGATGAGCAGTTCTTC	CASSSRQGHDEQFF
.	TRBJ2-1	.	TRBV10-3	TGTGCCACCGCGAGGAGTAACAATGAGCAGTTCTTC	CATARSNNEQFF
.	TRBJ2-1	.	TRBV7-9	TGTGCCAGCCGCCCCGTCGGGAGCTCCTACAATGAGCAGTTCTTC	CASRPVGSSYNEQFF
.	TRBJ2-5	.	TRBV9	TGTGCCAGCAGCGTAGGTGGGGAGCCAGCGGCCTTC	CASSVGGEPAAF
TRBD1	TRBJ1-2	many	TRBV29-1	TGCAGCGTTCAGAGACAGGGCCCTAGCCGCAACTATGGCTACACCTTC	CSVQRQGPSRNYGYTF
TRBD2	TRBJ2-3	few	TRBV6-5	TGTGCCAGCAGTTACGGCAGGGCTAGCGGGACCAGCACAGATACGCAGTATTTT	CASSYGRASGTSTDTQYF
.	TRBJ2-1	.	TRBV12-3/TRBV12-4	TGTGCCTCGGGACACACCTACAATGAGCAGTTCTTC	CASGHTYNEQFF